A single T cell receptor (beta chain) is shown here with its context. The same CDR3 arises from other DNA sequences in this sample as well. Sequencing was performed with immunoSEQ multiplex PCR; in TCRdb, only in-frame clones are kept and a portion is missing. The repertoire consists of approximately 810,000 clones, with 80% to 95% occurring once and the leading ten covering less than 25%. These data originate in a study of shared clonotypes between healthy human individuals. Study-wide context: Aged between 18 and 49, the donors were a couple of women and a few men.

The naive CD8 population came from CD45RO-negative cells selected for CCR7, without terminally differentiated effector memory CD45RA+ cells. Every one of the donors was a Caucasian adult that lived in Nashville, Tennessee. CDR3 length: 13 residues. V trimming: 5 bases; J trimming: 4 bases; junction bases outside the gene matches: 3. The germline V gene encodes CDR1 SEHNR and CDR2 FQNEAQ (reference sequence). The receptor comes from a man aged 30-40 years in good health. This chain links TRBV7-9 with TRBJ2-7; 9 positions agree with TRBD1. Sequenced material: naive CD8+ T cells sorted from blood. CDR3 amino acids: CASSPGTGYEQYF. In DNA form, the CDR3 reads TGTGCCAGCAGCCCGGGGACAGGGTACGAGCAGTACTTC.